This T cell receptor beta chain was recovered during a study of blood T cell repertoires in COVID-19. Study information: Samples of COVID-19 (acute and convalescent) were obtained from the United States, Italy and Spain. Nucleic acid was either cDNA or gDNA, and it came from T cells, B-cell-depleted T cells, or PBMCs.

CDR1 and CDR2 from the germline V gene are MNHEY and SVGAGI. The CDR3 covers 14 residues. V gave up 0 bases and J gave up 6 bases; unmatched junction bases: 2. This clone came up once. Researchers sorted participants into cohorts using their self-reported clinical history. Per the original methods: Estimation of nucleated cell counts was performed using reference gene primer amplification. This table comes from immunoSEQ multiplex PCR, and its TCRdb copy is limited to in-frame clones, with some not included. V and J calls and clone size are given by that table; D and trimming were obtained from the DNA. This table holds under 350,000 clones, around 85% found once.

The chain carries TRBV6-5 and TRBJ2-1, with TRBD1 identical over 7 bases. The sequence came from a woman in her thirties or forties with acute COVID-19. The sample taken for sequencing was PBMCs or T cells enriched from blood (not recorded which). The CDR3 region is CASSYSDRFNEQFF. DNA for the CDR3: TGTGCCAGCAGTTACTCGGACAGGTTCAATGAGCAGTTCTTC.